These T cell receptor beta chains were read from a single sample in a study of preoperative IRX-2 immunotherapy in early breast cancer. TCRdb's copy holds only in-frame clones and misses some; the assay was immunoSEQ multiplex PCR. Of roughly 34,000 clones listed, approximately 89% are singletons. This specimen was tumor tissue, taken after IRX-2 immunotherapy. The receptor set was obtained from a human donor with breast cancer. Both conserved end residues are part of each CDR3. D genes are given only for firm matches. Size is omitted from some rows. Given values are once, few, many or a class for expanded clones.

j_gene | abundance | v_gene | d_gene | CDR3aa | CDR3nt
TRBJ1-2 | . | TRBV6-8 | . | CASNPTGTYGYTF | TGTGCCAGCAATCCAACAGGGACCTATGGCTACACCTTC
TRBJ2-1 | . | TRBV11-3 | . | CASSLVAVYNEQFF | TGTGCCAGCAGCTTGGTGGCGGTATACAATGAGCAGTTCTTC
TRBJ2-5 | . | TRBV7-4 | . | CASSFSGQETQYF | TGTGCCAGCAGCTTTAGCGGACAAGAGACCCAGTACTTC
TRBJ1-5 | . | TRBV11-3 | TRBD1 | CASSLPGQGSGQPQHF | TGTGCCAGCAGCTTGCCGGGACAGGGGTCTGGTCAGCCCCAGCATTTT
TRBJ1-2 | . | TRBV29-1 | . | CSVEKTADGYTF | TGCAGCGTTGAAAAGACAGCTGATGGCTACACCTTC
TRBJ1-1 | . | TRBV9 | . | CASSVGPGVGNTEAFF | TGTGCCAGCAGCGTAGGTCCAGGGGTCGGGAACACTGAAGCTTTCTTT
TRBJ2-3 | . | TRBV6-8 | . | CASSYEPSTDTQYF | TGTGCCAGCAGTTACGAGCCTAGCACAGATACGCAGTATTTT
TRBJ1-1 | few | TRBV7-1 | . | CASSLDQDTEAFF | TGTGCCAGCAGCTTAGATCAGGACACTGAAGCTTTCTTT
TRBJ1-4 | . | TRBV28 | . | CASSLGGTNEKLFF | TGTGCCAGCAGTTTAGGAGGGACTAATGAAAAACTGTTTTTT
TRBJ2-2 | . | TRBV23-1 | . | CASSVTSVTGELFF | TGCGCCAGCAGCGTAACTAGTGTCACGGGGGAGCTGTTTTTT
TRBJ1-4 | few | TRBV11-3 | TRBD1 | CASSSRTGGGKLFF | TGTGCCAGCAGCTCCAGGACAGGCGGGGGAAAACTGTTTTTT
TRBJ2-7 | . | TRBV1 | . | CASSQGTSGSPHEQYF | TGCGCCAGCAGCCAAGGAACTAGCGGGAGTCCCCACGAGCAGTACTTC
TRBJ1-3 | . | TRBV4-1 | . | CASTGVGSGNTIYF | TGCGCCAGCACCGGGGTGGGATCTGGAAACACCATATATTTT
TRBJ2-3 | . | TRBV7-6 | TRBD2 | CASSYLAGGRDTQYF | TGTGCCAGCAGCTACCTAGCGGGGGGGAGGGATACGCAGTATTTT
TRBJ2-3 | . | TRBV11-3 | TRBD2 | CASSLVTSEDTQYF | TGTGCCAGCAGCTTAGTTACTAGCGAGGATACGCAGTATTTT
TRBJ2-7 | . | TRBV10-3 | TRBD1 | CAISELDIQGSPYEQYF | TGTGCCATCAGTGAGCTTGATATACAGGGGTCACCCTACGAGCAGTACTTC
TRBJ1-1 | few | TRBV16 | . | CASSLDGGTEAFF | TGTGCCAGCAGCCTGGACGGAGGCACTGAAGCTTTCTTT
TRBJ1-4 | . | TRBV11-3 | . | CASSLGQGRFGTNEKLFF | TGTGCCAGCAGCTTAGGGCAGGGGAGGTTTGGAACTAATGAAAAACTGTTTTTT
TRBJ1-1 | . | TRBV28 | . | CASSGNRAVRGTEAFF | TGTGCCAGCAGTGGAAACAGGGCCGTTCGGGGCACTGAAGCTTTCTTT
TRBJ2-3 | . | TRBV6-8 | . | CASGDGLTDTQYF | TGTGCCAGCGGAGACGGGCTGACAGATACGCAGTATTTT
TRBJ1-4 | . | TRBV7-1 | . | CASTRGPGNEKLFF | TGTGCCAGCACTCGGGGCCCAGGAAATGAAAAACTGTTTTTT
TRBJ2-5 | . | TRBV5-1 | TRBD2 | CASSLGLASGGSETQYF | TGCGCCAGCAGCTTGGGTTTGGCTAGCGGGGGGTCAGAGACCCAGTACTTC
TRBJ2-1 | . | TRBV7-5 | . | CASSLTGQGQNEQFF | TGTGCCAGCAGCTTAACAGGACAGGGTCAGAATGAGCAGTTCTTC
TRBJ1-5 | . | TRBV6-8 | TRBD1 | CASRPQGSQPQHF | TGTGCCAGCAGACCACAGGGGAGTCAGCCCCAGCATTTT
TRBJ2-5 | . | TRBV9 | . | CARGVAGRVKTQYF | TGTGCCAGAGGGGTTGCGGGGAGAGTGAAGACCCAGTACTTC
TRBJ2-3 | . | TRBV1 | . | CASSSPAAGKGADTQYF | TGCGCCAGCAGCTCACCCGCGGCAGGGAAAGGGGCAGATACGCAGTATTTT
TRBJ2-1 | . | TRBV19 | . | CASSIWRDEQFF | TGTGCCAGTAGTATATGGAGGGATGAGCAGTTCTTC
TRBJ1-1 | . | TRBV6-8 | . | CATNSRGGKNTEAFF | TGTGCCACCAACTCGAGAGGAGGCAAGAACACTGAAGCTTTCTTT
TRBJ2-4 | few | TRBV6-8 | TRBD1 | CASSGTGTVKNIQYF | TGTGCCAGCAGTGGGACCGGGACAGTTAAAAACATTCAGTACTTC
TRBJ1-3 | . | TRBV12-5 | . | CASLQETIGNTIYF | TGTGCCAGCCTGCAGGAAACTATTGGAAACACCATATATTTT
TRBJ1-1 | . | TRBV29-1 | TRBD1 | CSGLPGQLNTEAFF | TGCAGCGGCTTACCGGGACAGCTGAACACTGAAGCTTTCTTT
TRBJ1-1 | . | TRBV15 | . | CAISEDSLNTEAFF | TGTGCCATCAGCGAGGACAGTCTGAACACTGAAGCTTTCTTT
TRBJ2-1 | . | TRBV14 | TRBD2 | CASSRPGLVYNEQFF | TGTGCCAGCAGCCGCCCGGGACTAGTCTACAATGAGCAGTTCTTC
TRBJ1-2 | . | TRBV11-3 | TRBD1 | CASSGPGQGFSNYGYTF | TGTGCCAGCAGCGGCCCGGGACAGGGGTTCAGTAACTATGGCTACACCTTC
TRBJ1-2 | . | TRBV14 | TRBD1 | CASSTRQGGLYGYTF | TGTGCCAGCAGCACCCGACAGGGGGGACTTTATGGCTACACCTTC
TRBJ1-1 | . | TRBV7-5 | . | CASSLKPRVSGGVMNTEAFF | TGTGCCAGCAGCTTAAAGCCGAGGGTTTCAGGGGGTGTCATGAACACTGAAGCTTTCTTT
TRBJ1-2 | . | TRBV19 | TRBD1 | CASSTRTGGDYGYTF | TGTGCCAGTAGTACACGGACAGGAGGGGACTATGGCTACACCTTC
TRBJ2-1 | . | TRBV14 | . | CASSRAWNEQFF | TGTGCCAGCAGCCGGGCCTGGAATGAGCAGTTCTTC
TRBJ2-3 | . | TRBV19 | . | CASSTRSGNTQYF | TGTGCCAGTAGTACCCGGTCGGGGAATACGCAGTATTTT
TRBJ1-1 | . | TRBV14 | TRBD1 | CASSHRQGAEAFF | TGTGCCAGCAGCCATCGACAGGGGGCTGAAGCTTTCTTT
TRBJ1-3 | . | TRBV19 | TRBD1 | CASSVGQLGNTIYF | TGTGCCAGTAGTGTGGGACAGCTGGGAAACACCATATATTTT
TRBJ2-3 | . | TRBV5-1 | TRBD2 | CASSPGTSIADTQYF | TGCGCCAGCAGCCCCGGGACTAGCATCGCAGATACGCAGTATTTT
TRBJ2-1 | . | TRBV6-8 | TRBD1 | CASRQRTGSYNEQFF | TGTGCCAGCAGACAACGGACAGGTTCCTACAATGAGCAGTTCTTC
TRBJ2-7 | . | TRBV19 | TRBD1 | CASSHGQGAYEQYF | TGTGCCAGTAGCCACGGACAGGGGGCCTACGAGCAGTACTTC
TRBJ1-1 | . | TRBV6-8 | . | CASSGRMGNTEAFF | TGTGCCAGCAGCGGGAGAATGGGTAACACTGAAGCTTTCTTT
TRBJ1-2 | once | TRBV6-8 | TRBD1 | CAINQQGPYGYTF | TGTGCCATCAACCAACAGGGGCCCTATGGCTACACCTTC
TRBJ2-5 | . | TRBV5-1 | TRBD2 | CASSYGTSGAETQYF | TGCGCCAGCAGCTACGGAACTAGCGGGGCAGAGACCCAGTACTTC
TRBJ2-1 | . | TRBV11-3 | . | CASSLGGISSYNEQFF | TGTGCCAGCAGCTTAGGAGGGATAAGCTCCTACAATGAGCAGTTCTTC
TRBJ1-1 | . | TRBV7-7 | TRBD1 | CVSSLDRGNTEAFF | TGTGTCAGCAGCTTGGACAGGGGAAACACTGAAGCTTTCTTT
TRBJ1-5 | . | TRBV19 | . | CASSSGTASNQPQHF | TGTGCCAGTAGTAGCGGGACGGCGAGCAATCAGCCCCAGCATTTT
TRBJ1-3 | . | TRBV30 | . | CARGYDNSGNTIYF | TGTGCCCGAGGCTACGATAACTCTGGAAACACCATATATTTT
TRBJ2-2 | . | TRBV5-1 | . | CASSLGPGTTGELFF | TGCGCCAGCAGCTTGGGGCCAGGGACCACCGGGGAGCTGTTTTTT
TRBJ1-1 | once | TRBV11-3 | . | CASSPMTFSTEAFF | TGTGCCAGCAGCCCTATGACCTTTTCAACTGAAGCTTTCTTT
TRBJ2-1 | . | TRBV7-6 | TRBD1 | CASSQAHRGVHEQFF | TGTGCCAGCAGCCAGGCCCACAGGGGGGTCCATGAGCAGTTCTTC